The 31 T cell receptor beta chains given below trace back to one sample, sequenced in a study of human T cells and chemical hapten exposure. This sample's time point: pre-sensitization, week 0. The treatment was: therapeutic diphenylcyclopropenone sensitization with weekly scalp DPC. Using its own MiXCR run on the RACE reads, TCRdb lists one record per CDR3 protein. The sample has 30,000 to 40,000 distinct CDR3 sequences; 6.5% to 8% are singletons. The specimen was whole blood, collected in connection with sensitization to the hapten diphenylcyclopropenone (DPC). The receptors were sampled from a woman aged 45-65 years with alopecia areata. Some clones in this sample may be carry-over from other donors' samples.

The chain joins TRBV6-5 to TRBJ2-1, with 11 bases matching TRBD2. Germline V gene sequence: CDR1 MNHEY, CDR2 SVGAGI. V lost 6 bases and J lost 9; bases outside the gene matches: 7. CDR3 length: 14 residues. CDR3 in DNA: TGTGCCAGCAGAGTAGCGGGAGGGGTCGCTGAGCAGTTCTTC. Encoded protein: CASRVAGGVAEQFF.

There are many counts of this clonotype. This sequence joins TRBV7-9 and TRBJ2-3; D gene uncertain. V lost 5 bases to trimming and J lost 6 bases, with 6 bases between them. The length of the CDR3 is 11 residues. Germline values: CDR1 SEHNR, CDR2 FQNEAQ (reference sequence). The CDR3 DNA reads TGTGCCAGCAGCCCCTTGGATACGCAGTATTTT. The encoded protein is CASSPLDTQYF.

At least ten counts were recorded for this clonotype. The chain employs TRBV20-1 and TRBJ2-7, with D perhaps TRBD2 (6 bases). This CDR3 spans 11 amino acids. Per germline, CDR1 DFQATT and CDR2 SNEGSKA (reference sequence). V was pared by 6 bases and J by 6 bases, with 12 bases between. The DNA of the CDR3 is TGCAGTGCAACCCAGGGAGGCGAGCAGTACTTC. Amino acids: CSATQGGEQYF.

This clonotype was detected ten times or more. The gene calls are TRBV29-1 and TRBJ1-1; D unclear. V was trimmed by 3 bases and J by 8 bases, leaving 10 bases between them. The CDR3 contains 11 residues. Germline CDR1 and CDR2: SQVTM and ANQGSEA. The chain's CDR3 is CSVDGPVEAFF. Written as DNA, the CDR3 is TGCAGCGTTGATGGCCCAGTAGAAGCTTTCTTT.

The sample holds many counts of this clonotype. The chain couples TRBV20-1 to TRBJ1-6; 10 bases agree with TRBD1. V trimming: 3 bases; J trimming: 13 bases; junction bases outside the gene matches: 12. CDR3 length: 15 amino acids. Germline loops: CDR1 DFQATT, CDR2 SNEGSKA (reference sequence). CDR3 DNA sequence: TGCAGTGCTAGTTTACCCGGGACAGGGGTTTGGCCCCTCCACTTT. It encodes CSASLPGTGVWPLHF.

The chain combines TRBV29-1 with TRBJ2-5, with 9 bases matching TRBD1. The length of the CDR3 is 12 residues. Germline CDR1 and CDR2: SQVTM and ANQGSEA. The ends lost 6 bases at V and 5 bases at J; junction bases unmatched: 4. In nucleotides, the CDR3 is TGCAGCGTGAACAGGGGGCAGGAGACCCAGTACTTC. It translates to CSVNRGQETQYF.

This chain joins TRBV12-3 or TRBV12-4 and TRBJ2-7; 9 bases are a match to TRBD1. The J segment lost 7 bases and the V segment lost 6 bases, leaving 7 bases of the junction unmatched. This CDR3 is 13 amino acids long. Written as DNA, the CDR3 is TGTGCCAGCAGATTCGGGACAGGGAGGGAGCAGTACTTC. This translates into CASRFGTGREQYF.

This clonotype was seen more than once but under ten times. The CDR3 DNA sequence: TGTGCCAGCAGTTACTCAAGTTACGAGCAGTACTTC. Amino acids: CASSYSSYEQYF. J is TRBJ2-7 and V is TRBV6-5; D not certain. V was clipped by 0 bases and J by 4 bases, with 4 bases between them. The length of the CDR3 is 12 residues. Germline V CDR1 and CDR2: MNHEY, SVGAGI.

The table lists this clonotype with many counts. The rearrangement links TRBV7-9 to TRBJ1-6; D not certain. Between the trimmed V and J ends, which lost 1 base and 10 bases, there was a span of 8 bases. The CDR3 is 13 residues long. Germline lookup yields CDR1 SEHNR and CDR2 FQNEAQ (reference sequence). The CDR3 loop is CASSLDPESPLHF. In nucleotides, the CDR3 is TGTGCCAGCAGCTTAGACCCGGAATCACCCCTCCACTTT.

This clonotype has ten or more counts. The chain carries TRBV5-1 and TRBJ2-3, with TRBD1 matching 7 bases. Germline trimming cut 4 bases from V and 4 bases from J; bases unmatched to any gene: 6. CDR1 is SGHRS and CDR2 is YFSETQ in the germline V gene. The CDR3 sequence is 14 residues long. CDR3 sequence (DNA): TGCGCCAGCAGCCCGACAGGGTTAGCAGATACGCAGTATTTT. As protein: CASSPTGLADTQYF.

This clonotype was counted a few times. The chain links TRBV7-2 to TRBJ2-3; unclear D gene. Trimming shortened V by 1 base and J by 0 bases, and 11 bases separated the two germline ends. The germline V gene encodes CDR1 SGHTA and CDR2 FQGNSA. The CDR3 has 16 residues. CDR3 bases: TGTGCCAGCAGCTTAGGAGCCTACCCTAGCACAGATACGCAGTATTTT. Its translation is CASSLGAYPSTDTQYF.

This clonotype was found a few times. The chain recombines TRBV20-1 with TRBJ2-3; 9 bases align to TRBD1. V trimming: 6 bases; J trimming: 6 bases; junction bases outside the gene matches: 4. Germline CDR1 DFQATT, CDR2 SNEGSKA (reference sequence). This CDR3 comprises 12 residues. CDR3 DNA: TGCAGTGCAGGGACAGGGCGTGATACGCAGTATTTT. This codes for CSAGTGRDTQYF.

The sample holds a few counts of this clonotype. The chain uses TRBV2 and TRBJ2-4; 7 nucleotides match TRBD1. Germline trimming cut 10 bases from V and 8 bases from J; bases unmatched to any gene: 20. The germline V gene encodes CDR1 SNHLY and CDR2 FYNNEI. This CDR3 region has 16 residues. CDR3 nucleotides: TGTGCCACCTCCAGGACAGGCCCCATCAATCTGCACATTCAGTACTTC. Protein sequence: CATSRTGPINLHIQYF.

This clonotype was observed many times. V is TRBV20-1 and J is TRBJ2-2; 8 bases align to TRBD2. This CDR3 spans 16 amino acids. After removal of 5 bases from V and 4 bases from J, the junction contained 12 bases not matched to a gene. CDR1 and CDR2 (germline): DFQATT, SNEGSKA (reference sequence). The CDR3 DNA reads as TGCAGTGCTGCAACGAGTGCGGGAGGCGGCACCGGGGAGCTGTTTTTT. As protein: CSAATSAGGGTGELFF.

CDR3 sequence reads: CASSFGQGAREQYF. The CDR3 bases are TGCGCCAGCAGCTTCGGACAGGGGGCGCGGGAGCAGTACTTC. This chain links TRBV5-1 with TRBJ2-7; TRBD1 matches 11 bases. Trimming removed 2 bases from V and 7 bases from J; junction bases left unmatched: 5. The length of the CDR3 is 14 residues. The germline CDR1 and CDR2 sequences are SGHRS and YFSETQ.

The chain employs TRBV9 and TRBJ2-7, with 7 positions matching TRBD1. The junction had 8 bases not matched to a gene; V was cut back by 5 bases and J by 3 bases. The CDR3 runs to 14 residues. Germline V gives CDR1 SGDLS, CDR2 YYNGEE. Written as DNA, the CDR3 is TGTGCCAGCAGTGCTATGGGGACAGACTACGAGCAGTACTTC. Amino acids: CASSAMGTDYEQYF.

The V gene is TRBV5-1, the J gene TRBJ2-7, with TRBD2 matching over 11 bases. Losses at the gene ends were 3 bases for V and 0 bases for J; bases not matched to a gene: 5. Germline CDR1 SGHRS, CDR2 YFSETQ. The CDR3 has 16 amino acids. The CDR3, as DNA: TGCGCCAGCAGCTCGGGACTAGCGGTCCTCTCCTACGAGCAGTACTTC. Translating it yields CASSSGLAVLSYEQYF. The full variable domain, with the rest looked up from reference TRBV5-1 and TRBJ2-7, is KAGVTQTPRYLIKTRGQQVTLSCSPISGHRSVSWYQQTPGQGLQFLFEYFSETQRNKGNFPGRFSGRQFSNSRSEMNVSTLELGDSALYLCASSSGLAVLSYEQYFGPGTRLTVT.

This clonotype has just a few counts. This chain links TRBV7-6 with TRBJ2-1, with unresolved D. Germline CDR1 reads SGHVS; CDR2 reads FNYEAQ. The CDR3 totals 16 residues. Trimming cost V 1 base and J 0 bases, with 10 bases left between them. The DNA of the CDR3 is TGTGCCAGCAGCTTAGTACCCCGGAACTCCTACAATGAGCAGTTCTTC. Amino acid sequence: CASSLVPRNSYNEQFF.

The genes are TRBV29-1 and TRBJ1-2; D is unclear. CDR1 SQVTM and CDR2 ANQGSEA come from the germline V gene. This CDR3 contains 12 residues. Trimming removed 6 bases from V and 8 bases from J, with 16 bases in between. The chain's CDR3 is CSVEVPRIGYTF. The CDR3 DNA follows: TGCAGCGTCGAGGTTCCTCGAATAGGCTACACCTTC.

This clonotype appeared many times. CDR3 sequence reads: CSVGQGAEQPQHF. Written as DNA, the CDR3 is TGCAGCGTTGGGCAGGGGGCAGAGCAGCCCCAGCATTTT. The V gene is TRBV29-1, the J gene TRBJ1-5; TRBD1 agrees at 8 bases. The J segment lost 7 bases and the V segment lost 4 bases, leaving 6 bases of the junction unmatched. CDR3 length: 13 amino acids. Looked up from germline, CDR1 is SQVTM and CDR2 is ANQGSEA.

This clonotype was counted many times. The J gene is TRBJ2-3, the V gene TRBV7-6; D may match TRBD1 or TRBD2 (5 bases each). Trimming took off 2 bases at V and 2 bases at J, with 8 bases between the two ends. The CDR3 contains 14 residues. In germline, CDR1 is SGHVS, CDR2 FNYEAQ. CDR3 nucleotides: TGTGCCAGCAGCTTAACGGGACCCACAGATACGCAGTATTTT. Translation gives CASSLTGPTDTQYF.

This clonotype was picked up a small number of times. The gene calls are TRBV18 and TRBJ2-5; 7 bases match TRBD1. Germline assignment: CDR1 KGHSH and CDR2 LQKENI. The CDR3 totals 18 residues. V lost 1 base and J lost 0; bases outside the gene matches: 11. As DNA, the CDR3 is TGTGCCAGCTCACCACTACGACAGGGTAGAGGCAACCAAGAGACCCAGTACTTC. It encodes CASSPLRQGRGNQETQYF.

This clonotype was seen repeatedly, ten times or more. This chain uses TRBV29-1 with TRBJ1-2, with D perhaps TRBD1 (6 bases). The CDR3 is made up of 12 amino acids. CDR1 SQVTM and CDR2 ANQGSEA come from the germline V gene. CDR3 sequence (DNA): TGCAGTGGGGAAACAGGGAACTATGGCTACACCTTC. Protein sequence: CSGETGNYGYTF.

The V gene is TRBV28, the J gene TRBJ2-1; TRBD1 matches 11 bases. After removal of 4 bases from V and 7 bases from J, the junction contained 9 bases not matched to a gene. The length of the CDR3 is 16 residues. Germline V gives CDR1 MDHEN, CDR2 SYDVKM. CDR3 nucleotide sequence: TGTGCCAGCAGTTCCCAAGGACAGGGGGCAGATAATGAGCAGTTCTTC. This codes for CASSSQGQGADNEQFF.

This clonotype has a handful of counts. CDR3 amino acids: CASSLTLQETQYF. In DNA form, the CDR3 reads TGTGCCAGCAGCTTAACCCTCCAAGAGACCCAGTACTTC. The V gene is TRBV7-3, the J gene TRBJ2-5; D unclear. V was pared by 0 bases and J by 1 base, with 3 bases between. The CDR3 extends over 13 amino acids. CDR1 SGHTA and CDR2 FQGTGA come from the germline V gene.

This clonotype occurred many times. The gene calls are TRBV6-2 or TRBV6-3 and TRBJ1-1; D remains unclear. Germline V gene lookup returns CDR1 MNHEY and CDR2 SVGEGT. Trimming stripped 4 bases from V and 6 bases from J, with 12 bases between. CDR3 length equals 13 residues. DNA for the CDR3: TGTGCCAGCAGTTTCTTTCAGAGGGCTGAAGCTTTCTTT. Translated: CASSFFQRAEAFF.

This clonotype was seen many times. This chain connects TRBV6-5 to TRBJ2-1; D is unresolved. This CDR3 has 13 amino acids. V was shortened by 10 bases and J by 6 bases, with 16 bases between the two germline ends. The germline V gene has CDR1 MNHEY and CDR2 SVGAGI. CDR3 loop: CATSTGPLNEQFF. The CDR3, as DNA: TGTGCCACCTCGACGGGCCCTCTCAATGAGCAGTTCTTC.

This clonotype has only a few counts. The chain uses TRBV20-1 and TRBJ2-3, with TRBD2 matching 8 bases. Germline V gene lookup returns CDR1 DFQATT and CDR2 SNEGSKA (reference sequence). This CDR3 has 16 residues. V trimming: 4 bases; J trimming: 4 bases; junction bases outside the gene matches: 13. The CDR3 loop is CSATNRASGSADTQYF. CDR3 DNA sequence: TGCAGTGCTACCAATAGGGCCAGCGGGAGTGCAGATACGCAGTATTTT.

In this sample, this clonotype turned up many times. The gene calls are TRBV5-4 and TRBJ2-1, with 7 bases aligning to TRBD2. Germline trimming cut 4 bases from V and 5 bases from J; bases unmatched to any gene: 6. The CDR3 is 14 amino acids. From germline, CDR1 is SGHNT and CDR2 YYREEE (reference sequence). Here the CDR3 reads CASSREGGNNEQFF. Written as DNA, the CDR3 is TGTGCCAGCAGCAGGGAGGGCGGGAACAATGAGCAGTTCTTC.

In this sample, this clonotype turned up many times. The gene calls are TRBV18 and TRBJ1-5; no clear D. Germline values: CDR1 KGHSH, CDR2 LQKENI. The CDR3 loop spans 13 amino acids. Trimming left V 3 bases short and J 6 bases short, with 9 bases between. In DNA form, the CDR3 reads TGTGCCAGCTCACCTACCGGGAGTCAGCCCCAGCATTTT. As protein: CASSPTGSQPQHF.

By sample share, this clonotype is medium-sized. The V call is TRBV5-1, the J call TRBJ1-1; D not certain. From germline, CDR1 is SGHRS and CDR2 YFSETQ. CDR3 size: 13 residues. Trimming pared 0 bases from V and 5 bases from J, leaving 8 bases between. CDR3 region: CASSLVPTTEAFF. Written as DNA, the CDR3 is TGCGCCAGCAGCTTGGTGCCCACTACTGAAGCTTTCTTT. The variable domain in full, completed from reference TRBV5-1 and TRBJ1-1, reads KAGVTQTPRYLIKTRGQQVTLSCSPISGHRSVSWYQQTPGQGLQFLFEYFSETQRNKGNFPGRFSGRQFSNSRSEMNVSTLELGDSALYLCASSLVPTTEAFFGQGTRLTVV.